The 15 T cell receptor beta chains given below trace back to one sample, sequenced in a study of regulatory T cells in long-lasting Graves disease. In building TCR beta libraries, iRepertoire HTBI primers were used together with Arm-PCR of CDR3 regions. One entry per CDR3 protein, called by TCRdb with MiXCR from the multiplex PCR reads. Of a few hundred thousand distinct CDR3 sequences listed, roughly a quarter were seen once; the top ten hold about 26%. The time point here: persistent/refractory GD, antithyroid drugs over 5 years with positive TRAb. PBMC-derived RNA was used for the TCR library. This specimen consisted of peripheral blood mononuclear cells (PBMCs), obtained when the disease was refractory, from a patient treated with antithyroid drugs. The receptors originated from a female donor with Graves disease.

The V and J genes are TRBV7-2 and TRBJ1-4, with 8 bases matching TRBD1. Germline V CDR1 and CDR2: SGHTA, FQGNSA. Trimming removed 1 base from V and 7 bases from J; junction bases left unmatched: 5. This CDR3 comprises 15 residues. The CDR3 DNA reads TGTGCCAGCAGCTTAGGAGGAACAGGGGGTGAAAAACTGTTTTTT. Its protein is CASSLGGTGGEKLFF.

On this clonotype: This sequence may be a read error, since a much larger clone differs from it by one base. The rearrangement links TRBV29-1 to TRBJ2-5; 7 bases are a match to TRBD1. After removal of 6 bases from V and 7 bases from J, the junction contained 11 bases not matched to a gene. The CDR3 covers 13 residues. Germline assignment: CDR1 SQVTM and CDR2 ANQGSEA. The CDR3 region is CSVGAEQGTTQYF. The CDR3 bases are TGCAGCGTGGGAGCGGAACAGGGGACGACCCAGTACTTC.

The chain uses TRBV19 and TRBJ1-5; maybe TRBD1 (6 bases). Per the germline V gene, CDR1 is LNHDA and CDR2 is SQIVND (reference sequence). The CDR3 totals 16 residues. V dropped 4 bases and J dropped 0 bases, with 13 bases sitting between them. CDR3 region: CASSSFGQSSNQPQHF. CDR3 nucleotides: TGTGCCAGTAGTAGCTTTGGACAGTCTAGCAATCAGCCCCAGCATTTT.

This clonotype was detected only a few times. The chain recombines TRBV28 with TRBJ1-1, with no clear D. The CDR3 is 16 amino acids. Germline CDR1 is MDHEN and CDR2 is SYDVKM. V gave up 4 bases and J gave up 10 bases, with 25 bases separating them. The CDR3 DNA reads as TGTGCCAGCAGTTCCCACCTGGACCTCCCTCCGGAGATAGCTTTCTTT. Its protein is CASSSHLDLPPEIAFF.

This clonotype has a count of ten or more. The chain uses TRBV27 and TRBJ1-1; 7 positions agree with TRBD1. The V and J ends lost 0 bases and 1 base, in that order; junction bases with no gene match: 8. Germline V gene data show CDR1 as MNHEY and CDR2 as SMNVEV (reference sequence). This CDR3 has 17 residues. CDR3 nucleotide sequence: TGTGCCAGCAGTTTATCTCGGCAGGGGGTTCGGAACACTGAAGCTTTCTTT. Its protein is CASSLSRQGVRNTEAFF.

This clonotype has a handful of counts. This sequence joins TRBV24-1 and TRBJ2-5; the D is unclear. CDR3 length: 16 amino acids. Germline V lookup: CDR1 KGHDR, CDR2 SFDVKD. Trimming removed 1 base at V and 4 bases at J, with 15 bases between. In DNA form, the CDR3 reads TGTGCCACCAGTGATTTCTACAACGACGGGCGAGAGACCCAGTACTTC. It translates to CATSDFYNDGRETQYF.

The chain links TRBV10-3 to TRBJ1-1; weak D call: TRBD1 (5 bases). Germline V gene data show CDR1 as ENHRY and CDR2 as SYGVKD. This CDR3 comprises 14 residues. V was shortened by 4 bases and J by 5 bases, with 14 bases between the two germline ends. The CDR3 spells CAISGDPTRTEAFF. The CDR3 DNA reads TGTGCCATCAGTGGGGACCCTACGAGGACTGAAGCTTTCTTT.

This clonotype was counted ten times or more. The CDR3 region is CASSLWGTGDNEQYF. CDR3 nucleotide sequence: TGTGCCAGCAGTTTATGGGGGACAGGGGACAACGAGCAGTACTTC. This chain joins TRBV28 and TRBJ2-7, with 10 bases that match TRBD1. Germline CDR1 and CDR2: MDHEN and SYDVKM. Trimming took 0 bases from V and 5 from J; bases not matched to a gene: 4. This CDR3 region has 15 residues.

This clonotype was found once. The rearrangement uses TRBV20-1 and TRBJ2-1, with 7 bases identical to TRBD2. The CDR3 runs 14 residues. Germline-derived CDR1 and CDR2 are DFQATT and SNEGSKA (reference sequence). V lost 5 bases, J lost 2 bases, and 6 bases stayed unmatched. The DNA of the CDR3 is TGCAGTGCTCTGAGCGGGGTCCCCTACAATGAGCAGTTCTTC. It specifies CSALSGVPYNEQFF.

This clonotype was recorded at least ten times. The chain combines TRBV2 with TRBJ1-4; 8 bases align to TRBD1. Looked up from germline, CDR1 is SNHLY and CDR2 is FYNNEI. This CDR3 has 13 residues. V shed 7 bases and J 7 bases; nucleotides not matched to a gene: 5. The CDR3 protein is CASIFDRGEKLFF. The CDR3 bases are TGTGCCAGCATCTTCGACAGGGGTGAAAAACTGTTTTTT.

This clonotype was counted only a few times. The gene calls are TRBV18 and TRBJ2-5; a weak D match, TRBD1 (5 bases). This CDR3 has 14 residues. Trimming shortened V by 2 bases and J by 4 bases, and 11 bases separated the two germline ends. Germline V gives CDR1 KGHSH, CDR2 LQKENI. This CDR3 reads CASSPRQIGETQYF. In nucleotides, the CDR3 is TGTGCCAGCTCACCAAGACAGATTGGAGAGACCCAGTACTTC.

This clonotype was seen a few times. CDR3 amino acids: CASRRGQGKYEQYF. The CDR3 DNA sequence: TGTGCCAGCAGACGGGGACAGGGTAAATACGAGCAGTACTTC. The rearrangement links TRBV6-1 to TRBJ2-7; 9 bases line up with TRBD1. With V trimmed by 6 bases and J by 4 bases, 7 bases remained unmatched. The CDR3 has 14 amino acids. Germline V CDR1 and CDR2: MNHNS, SASEGT.

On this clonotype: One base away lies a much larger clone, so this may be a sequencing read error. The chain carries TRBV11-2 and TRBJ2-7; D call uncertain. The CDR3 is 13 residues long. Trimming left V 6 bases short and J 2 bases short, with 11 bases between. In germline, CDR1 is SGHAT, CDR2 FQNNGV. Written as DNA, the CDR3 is TGTGCCAGCAGTAAGACCCGACCCTACGAGCAGTACTTC. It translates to CASSKTRPYEQYF.

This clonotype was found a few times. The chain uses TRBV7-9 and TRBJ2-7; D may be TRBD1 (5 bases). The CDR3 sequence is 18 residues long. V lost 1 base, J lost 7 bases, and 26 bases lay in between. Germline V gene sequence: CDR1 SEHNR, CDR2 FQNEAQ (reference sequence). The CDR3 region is CASSLVLRHEDTLREQYF. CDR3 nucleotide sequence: TGTGCCAGCAGCTTAGTGTTGCGGCACGAGGACACTCTACGGGAGCAGTACTTC. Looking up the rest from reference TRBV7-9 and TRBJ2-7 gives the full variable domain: DTGVSQNPRHKITKRGQNVTFRCDPISEHNRLYWYRQTLGQGPEFLTYFQNEAQLEKSRLLSDRFSAERPKGSFSTLEIQRTEQGDSAMYLCASSLVLRHEDTLREQYFGPGTRLTVT.

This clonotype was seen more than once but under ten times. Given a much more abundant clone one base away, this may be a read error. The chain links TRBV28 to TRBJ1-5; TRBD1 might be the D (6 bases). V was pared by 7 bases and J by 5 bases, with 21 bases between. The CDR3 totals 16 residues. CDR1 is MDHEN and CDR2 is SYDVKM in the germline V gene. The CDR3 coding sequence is TGTGCCAGCAATGAGGGGGACGGGGGGTTCGATCAGCCCCAGCATTTT. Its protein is CASNEGDGGFDQPQHF.